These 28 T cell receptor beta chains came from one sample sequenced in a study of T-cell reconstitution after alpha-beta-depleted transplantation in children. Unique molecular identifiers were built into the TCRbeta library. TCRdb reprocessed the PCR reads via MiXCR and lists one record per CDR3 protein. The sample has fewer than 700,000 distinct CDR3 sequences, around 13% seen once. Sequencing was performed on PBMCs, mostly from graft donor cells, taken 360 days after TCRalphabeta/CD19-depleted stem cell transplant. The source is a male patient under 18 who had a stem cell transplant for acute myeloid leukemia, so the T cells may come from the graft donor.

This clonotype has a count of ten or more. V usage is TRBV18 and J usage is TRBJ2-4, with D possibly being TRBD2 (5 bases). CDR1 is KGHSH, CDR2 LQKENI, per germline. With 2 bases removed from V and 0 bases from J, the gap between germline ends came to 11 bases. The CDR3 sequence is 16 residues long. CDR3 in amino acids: CASSPIANAAKNIQYF. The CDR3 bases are TGTGCCAGCTCACCAATAGCGAATGCAGCCAAAAACATTCAGTACTTC.

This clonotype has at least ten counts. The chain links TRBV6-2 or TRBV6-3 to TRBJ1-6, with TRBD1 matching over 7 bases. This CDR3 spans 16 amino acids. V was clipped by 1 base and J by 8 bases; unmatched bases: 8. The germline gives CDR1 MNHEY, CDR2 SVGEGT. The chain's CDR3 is CASSYLGTANDSPLHF. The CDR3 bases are TGTGCCAGCAGTTACTTAGGGACAGCAAATGATTCACCCCTCCACTTT.

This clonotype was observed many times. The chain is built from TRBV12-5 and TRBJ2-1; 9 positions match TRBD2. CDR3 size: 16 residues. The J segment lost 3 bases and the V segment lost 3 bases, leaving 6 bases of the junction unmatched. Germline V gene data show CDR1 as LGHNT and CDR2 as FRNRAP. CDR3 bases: TGTGCTAGTGGTTTACGGCGGGAGGGCCACTACAATGAGCAGTTCTTC. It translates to CASGLRREGHYNEQFF.

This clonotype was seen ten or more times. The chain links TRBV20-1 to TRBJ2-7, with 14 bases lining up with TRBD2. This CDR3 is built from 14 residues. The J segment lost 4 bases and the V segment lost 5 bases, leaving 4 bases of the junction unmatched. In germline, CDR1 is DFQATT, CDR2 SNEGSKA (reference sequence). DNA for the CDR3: TGCAGTGCTTTCCGGACTAGCGGGAGGTACGAGCAGTACTTC. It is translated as CSAFRTSGRYEQYF.

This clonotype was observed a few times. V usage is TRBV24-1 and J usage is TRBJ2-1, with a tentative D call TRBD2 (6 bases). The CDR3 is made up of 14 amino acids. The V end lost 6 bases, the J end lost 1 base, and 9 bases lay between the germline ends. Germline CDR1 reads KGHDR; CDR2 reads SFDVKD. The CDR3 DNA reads TGTGCCACCAGTTCGGGGACTTCCTACAATGAGCAGTTCTTC. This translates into CATSSGTSYNEQFF.

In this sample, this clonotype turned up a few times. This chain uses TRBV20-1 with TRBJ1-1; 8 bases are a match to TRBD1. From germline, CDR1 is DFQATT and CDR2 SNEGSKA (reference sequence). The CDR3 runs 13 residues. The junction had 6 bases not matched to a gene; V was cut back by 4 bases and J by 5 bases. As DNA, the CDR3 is TGCAGTGCTAACCCGGACAGGGAAACTGAAGCTTTCTTT. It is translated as CSANPDRETEAFF.

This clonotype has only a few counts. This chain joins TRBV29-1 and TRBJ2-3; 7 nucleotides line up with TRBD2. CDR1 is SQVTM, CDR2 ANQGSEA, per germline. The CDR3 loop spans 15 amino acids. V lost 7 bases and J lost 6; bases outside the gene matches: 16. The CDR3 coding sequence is TGCAGCGCTGGGGAAGCGGGACTACCAGCGGATACGCAGTATTTT. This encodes CSAGEAGLPADTQYF.

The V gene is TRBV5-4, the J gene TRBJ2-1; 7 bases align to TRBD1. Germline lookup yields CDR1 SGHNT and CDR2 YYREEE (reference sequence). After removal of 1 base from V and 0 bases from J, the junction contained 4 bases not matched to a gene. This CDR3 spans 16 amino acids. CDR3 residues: CASSLLRDSSYNEQFF. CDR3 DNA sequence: TGTGCCAGCAGCTTGCTCCGGGACAGCTCCTACAATGAGCAGTTCTTC. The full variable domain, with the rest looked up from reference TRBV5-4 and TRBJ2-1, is ETGVTQSPTHLIKTRGQQVTLRCSSQSGHNTVSWYQQALGQGPQFIFQYYREEENGRGNFPPRFSGLQFPNYSSELNVNALELDDSALYLCASSLLRDSSYNEQFFGPGTRLTVL.

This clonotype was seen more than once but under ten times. As DNA, the CDR3 is TGCGCCAGCAGCCTCGAAACCCGCGGGGATACGCAGTATTTT. Translating it yields CASSLETRGDTQYF. The rearrangement uses TRBV5-1 and TRBJ2-3, with a possible D match to TRBD2 (5 bases). The CDR3 is 14 residues long. CDR1 SGHRS and CDR2 YFSETQ come from the germline V gene. The V end was cut by 4 bases, the J end by 6 bases, with 15 bases between.

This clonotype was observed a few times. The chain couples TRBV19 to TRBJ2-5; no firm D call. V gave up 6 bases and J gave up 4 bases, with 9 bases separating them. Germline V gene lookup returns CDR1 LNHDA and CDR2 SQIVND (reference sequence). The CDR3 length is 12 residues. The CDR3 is CASSMVGETQYF. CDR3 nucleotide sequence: TGTGCCAGTAGCATGGTGGGAGAGACCCAGTACTTC.

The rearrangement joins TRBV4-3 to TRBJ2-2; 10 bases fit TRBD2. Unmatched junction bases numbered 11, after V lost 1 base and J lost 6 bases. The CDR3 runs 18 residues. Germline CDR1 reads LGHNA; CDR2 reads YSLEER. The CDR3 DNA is TGCGCCAGCAGCCAAGTGGCTAGCGGGAGTGTTAGAGCCGGGGAGCTGTTTTTT. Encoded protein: CASSQVASGSVRAGELFF.

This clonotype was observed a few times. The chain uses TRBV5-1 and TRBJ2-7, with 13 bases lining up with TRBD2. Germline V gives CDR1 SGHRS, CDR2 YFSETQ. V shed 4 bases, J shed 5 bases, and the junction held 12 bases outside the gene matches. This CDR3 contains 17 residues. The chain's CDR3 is CASSLGLAGEWGHEQYF. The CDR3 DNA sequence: TGCGCCAGCAGCCTCGGACTAGCGGGAGAGTGGGGCCACGAGCAGTACTTC. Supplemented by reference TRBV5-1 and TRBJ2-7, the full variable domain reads KAGVTQTPRYLIKTRGQQVTLSCSPISGHRSVSWYQQTPGQGLQFLFEYFSETQRNKGNFPGRFSGRQFSNSRSEMNVSTLELGDSALYLCASSLGLAGEWGHEQYFGPGTRLTVT.

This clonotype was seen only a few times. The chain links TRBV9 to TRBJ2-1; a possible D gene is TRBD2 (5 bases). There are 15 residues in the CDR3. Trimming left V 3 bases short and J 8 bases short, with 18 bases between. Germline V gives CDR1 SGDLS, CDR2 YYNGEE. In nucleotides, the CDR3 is TGTGCCAGCAGCGCTCTGACTACGTCTAGGGATGAGCAGTTCTTC. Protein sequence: CASSALTTSRDEQFF.

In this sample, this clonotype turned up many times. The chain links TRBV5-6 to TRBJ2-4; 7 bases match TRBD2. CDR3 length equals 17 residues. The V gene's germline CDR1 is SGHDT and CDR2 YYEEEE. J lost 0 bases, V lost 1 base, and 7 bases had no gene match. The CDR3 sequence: CASSLSLAALAKNIQYF. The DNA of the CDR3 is TGTGCCAGCAGCTTGTCCCTAGCGGCACTAGCCAAAAACATTCAGTACTTC.

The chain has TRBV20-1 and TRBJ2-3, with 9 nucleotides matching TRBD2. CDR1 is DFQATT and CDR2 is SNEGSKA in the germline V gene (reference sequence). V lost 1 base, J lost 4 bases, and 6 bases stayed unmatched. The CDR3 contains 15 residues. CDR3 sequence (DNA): TGCAGTGCTAGAGGGTTGCTAGCGGGATCAGATACGCAGTATTTT. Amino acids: CSARGLLAGSDTQYF.

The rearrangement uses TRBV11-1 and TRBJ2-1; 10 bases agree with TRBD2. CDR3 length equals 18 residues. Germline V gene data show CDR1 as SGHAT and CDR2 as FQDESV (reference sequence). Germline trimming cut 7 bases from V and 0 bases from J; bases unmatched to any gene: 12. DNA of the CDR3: TGTGCCAGCACCCATAGCGGGAGGACAGGGAGCTCCTACAATGAGCAGTTCTTC. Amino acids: CASTHSGRTGSSYNEQFF.

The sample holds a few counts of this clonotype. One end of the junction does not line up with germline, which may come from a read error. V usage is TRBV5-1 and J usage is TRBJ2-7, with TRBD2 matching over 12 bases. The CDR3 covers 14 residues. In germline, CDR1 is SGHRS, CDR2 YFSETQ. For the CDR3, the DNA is TGCGCCAGCAGCTTGATGACTAGCGGGAGAGGTGTCGCCTTC. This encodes CASSLMTSGRGVAF.

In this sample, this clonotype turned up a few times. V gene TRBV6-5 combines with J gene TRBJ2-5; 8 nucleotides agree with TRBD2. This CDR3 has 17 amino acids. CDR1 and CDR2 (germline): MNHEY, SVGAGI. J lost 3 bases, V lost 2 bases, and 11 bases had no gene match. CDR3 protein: CASSYTSDGLAKETQYF. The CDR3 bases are TGTGCCAGCAGTTACACCTCCGACGGACTAGCTAAAGAGACCCAGTACTTC.

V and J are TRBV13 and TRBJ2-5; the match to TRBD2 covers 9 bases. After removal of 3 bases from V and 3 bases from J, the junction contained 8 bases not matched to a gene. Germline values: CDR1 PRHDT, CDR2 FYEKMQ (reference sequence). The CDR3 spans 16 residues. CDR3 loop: CASSFVGLARKETQYF. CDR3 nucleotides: TGTGCCAGCAGCTTTGTAGGACTAGCGCGAAAAGAGACCCAGTACTTC.

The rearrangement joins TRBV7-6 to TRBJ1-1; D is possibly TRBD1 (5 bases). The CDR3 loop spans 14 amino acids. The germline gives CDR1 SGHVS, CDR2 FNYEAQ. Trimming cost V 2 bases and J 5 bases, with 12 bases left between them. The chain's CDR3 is CASSLKGARTEAFF. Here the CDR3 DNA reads TGTGCCAGCAGCTTAAAAGGGGCGCGGACTGAAGCTTTCTTT.

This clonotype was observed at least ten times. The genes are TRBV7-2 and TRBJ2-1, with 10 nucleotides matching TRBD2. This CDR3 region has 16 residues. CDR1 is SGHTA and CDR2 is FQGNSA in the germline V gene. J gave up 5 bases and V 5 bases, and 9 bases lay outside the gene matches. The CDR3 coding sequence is TGTGCCAGCAGCCTGGGGTTAGCGGGAGGTCACAATGAGCAGTTCTTC. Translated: CASSLGLAGGHNEQFF.

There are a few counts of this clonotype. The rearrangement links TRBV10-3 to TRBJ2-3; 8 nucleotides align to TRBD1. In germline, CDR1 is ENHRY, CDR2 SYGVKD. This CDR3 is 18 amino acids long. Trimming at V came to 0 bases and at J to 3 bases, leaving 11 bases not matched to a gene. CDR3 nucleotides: TGTGCCATCAGTGAGTCTAGGGGCAGGGGGCGCCTGACAGATACGCAGTATTTT. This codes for CAISESRGRGRLTDTQYF.

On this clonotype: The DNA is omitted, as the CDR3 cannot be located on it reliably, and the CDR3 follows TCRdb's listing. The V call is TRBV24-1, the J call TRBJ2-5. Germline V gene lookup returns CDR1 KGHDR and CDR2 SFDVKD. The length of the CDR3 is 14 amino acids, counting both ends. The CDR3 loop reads CATSEAFGSEAQYF.

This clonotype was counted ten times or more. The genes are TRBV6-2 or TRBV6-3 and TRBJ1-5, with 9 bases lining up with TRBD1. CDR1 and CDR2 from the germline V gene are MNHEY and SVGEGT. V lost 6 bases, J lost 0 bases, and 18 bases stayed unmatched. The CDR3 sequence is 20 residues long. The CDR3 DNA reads TGTGCCAGCAGCAATCCCACCGGGACAGGGTGGACCTTTAGCAATCAGCCCCAGCATTTT. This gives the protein CASSNPTGTGWTFSNQPQHF.

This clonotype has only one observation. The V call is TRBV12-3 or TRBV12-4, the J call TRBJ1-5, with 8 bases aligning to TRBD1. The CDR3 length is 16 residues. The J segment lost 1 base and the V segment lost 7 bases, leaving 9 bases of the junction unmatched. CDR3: CASTLGQALSNQPQHF. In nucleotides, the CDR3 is TGTGCCAGCACCCTGGGACAGGCATTAAGCAATCAGCCCCAGCATTTT.

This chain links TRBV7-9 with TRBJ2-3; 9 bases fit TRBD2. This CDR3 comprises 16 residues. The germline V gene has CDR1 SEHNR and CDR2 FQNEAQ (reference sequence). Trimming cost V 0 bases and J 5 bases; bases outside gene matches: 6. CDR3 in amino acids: CASSLASGRRRDTQYF. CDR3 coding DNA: TGTGCCAGCAGCTTAGCTAGCGGGAGACGGCGAGATACGCAGTATTTT.

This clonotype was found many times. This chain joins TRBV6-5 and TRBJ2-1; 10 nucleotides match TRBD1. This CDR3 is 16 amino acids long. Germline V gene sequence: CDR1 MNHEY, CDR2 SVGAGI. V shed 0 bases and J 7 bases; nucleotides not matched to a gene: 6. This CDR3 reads CASSYSRDRGGNEQFF. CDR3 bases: TGTGCCAGCAGTTACTCTAGGGACAGGGGAGGGAATGAGCAGTTCTTC.

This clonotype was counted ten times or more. The CDR3 nucleotides read TGTGCCATCAGTGGAGGAGACTCTCGGGCTGGGGAGCTGTTTTTT. It specifies CAISGGDSRAGELFF. The chain carries TRBV10-3 and TRBJ2-2; no firm D call. CDR3 length: 15 residues. Between the trimmed V and J ends, which lost 4 bases and 8 bases, there was a span of 17 bases. The germline V gene has CDR1 ENHRY and CDR2 SYGVKD.